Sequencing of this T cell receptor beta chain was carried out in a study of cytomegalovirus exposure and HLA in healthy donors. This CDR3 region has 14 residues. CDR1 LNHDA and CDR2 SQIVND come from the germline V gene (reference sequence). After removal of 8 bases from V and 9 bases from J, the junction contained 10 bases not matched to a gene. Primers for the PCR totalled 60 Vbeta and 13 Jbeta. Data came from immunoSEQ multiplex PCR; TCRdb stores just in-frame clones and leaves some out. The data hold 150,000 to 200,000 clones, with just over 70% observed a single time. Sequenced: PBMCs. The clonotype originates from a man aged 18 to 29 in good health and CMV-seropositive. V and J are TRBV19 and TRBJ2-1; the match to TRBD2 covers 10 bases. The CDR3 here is CASAPAGGPGEQFF. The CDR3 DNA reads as TGTGCCAGTGCCCCAGCGGGGGGGCCGGGTGAGCAGTTCTTC. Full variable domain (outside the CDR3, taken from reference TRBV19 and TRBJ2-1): DGGITQSPKYLFRKEGQNVTLSCEQNLNHDAMYWYRQDPGQGLRLIYYSQIVNDFQKGDIAEGYSVSREKKESFPLTVTSAQKNPTAFYLCASAPAGGPGEQFFGPGTRLTVL.